What follows are 17 T cell receptor beta chains derived from one specimen sequenced in a study of shared clonotypes between healthy human individuals. The table came from immunoSEQ multiplex PCR; TCRdb's copy has only in-frame clones and leaves some out. The table records over 850,000 clones, more than 75% of them present only once. The sequencing input was memory CD4+ T cells from PBMCs. Stated subset: CD45RA-negative fraction. Receptors originate from a man aged 18 to 30 in good health. Some clones in this sample may be carry-over from other donors' samples.

The rearrangement joins TRBV28 to TRBJ2-7, with 8 bases aligning to TRBD2. The germline V gene encodes CDR1 MDHEN and CDR2 SYDVKM. This CDR3 spans 15 amino acids. V lost 5 bases and J lost 6; bases outside the gene matches: 12. CDR3 residues: CASSEPTGRVSEQYF. CDR3 bases: TGTGCCAGCAGTGAGCCCACCGGGAGGGTTAGCGAGCAGTACTTC.

This clone came up many times. The J gene is TRBJ1-4, the V gene TRBV18; 8 bases line up with TRBD1. Germline-derived CDR1 and CDR2 are KGHSH and LQKENI. The CDR3 consists of 15 residues. The J segment lost 7 bases and the V segment lost 4 bases, leaving 8 bases of the junction unmatched. CDR3 DNA sequence: TGTGCCAGCTCACTACTGACAGGGGAGTCTGAAAAACTGTTTTTT. Translating gives CASSLLTGESEKLFF. The complete variable domain, with remaining parts taken from reference TRBV18 and TRBJ1-4, reads NAGVMQNPRHLVRRRGQEARLRCSPMKGHSHVYWYRQLPEEGLKFMVYLQKENIIDESGMPKERFSAEFPKEGPSILRIQQVVRGDSAAYFCASSLLTGESEKLFFGSGTQLSVL.

This clone was counted between two and nine times. This chain uses TRBV5-6 with TRBJ1-1; maybe TRBD1 (6 bases). V was cut by 7 bases and J by 2 bases, with 15 bases left in between. The CDR3 is made up of 14 amino acids. CDR1 is SGHDT and CDR2 is YYEEEE in the germline V gene. The CDR3 is CASQAGGLNTEAFF. The DNA for the CDR3 is TGTGCCAGCCAAGCGGGGGGGCTAAACACTGAAGCTTTCTTT. The variable domain in full, completed from reference TRBV5-6 and TRBJ1-1, reads DAGVTQSPTHLIKTRGQQVTLRCSPKSGHDTVSWYQQALGQGPQFIFQYYEEEERQRGNFPDRFSGHQFPNYSSELNVNALLLGDSALYLCASQAGGLNTEAFFGQGTRLTVV.

On this clone: At the DNA level, this CDR3 is encoded by other sequences in the same sample as well. The genes are TRBV7-3 and TRBJ2-3, with TRBD1 identical over 8 bases. Trimming took 5 bases from V and 6 from J; bases not matched to a gene: 1. The germline V gene has CDR1 SGHTA and CDR2 FQGTGA. This CDR3 region has 12 residues. The CDR3 loop reads CASSQGADTQYF. The CDR3 nucleotides are TGTGCCAGCAGCCAGGGGGCGGATACGCAGTATTTT. Supplemented by reference TRBV7-3 and TRBJ2-3, the full variable domain reads GAGVSQTPSNKVTEKGKYVELRCDPISGHTALYWYRQSLGQGPEFLIYFQGTGAADDSGLPNDRFFAVRPEGSVSTLKIQRTERGDSAVYLCASSQGADTQYFGPGTRLTVL.

This sequence joins TRBV18 and TRBJ1-5, with 9 bases matching TRBD1. Germline assignment: CDR1 KGHSH and CDR2 LQKENI. Losses at the gene ends were 5 bases for V and 2 bases for J; bases not matched to a gene: 10. This CDR3 spans 17 amino acids. The DNA for the CDR3 is TGTGCCAGCTCATCTTTCGACAGGGGGGTAGGCAATCAGCCCCAGCATTTT. It translates to CASSSFDRGVGNQPQHF.

The rearrangement uses TRBV19 and TRBJ1-1; perhaps TRBD1 as D (6 bases). Deletions cut 10 bases from V and 0 bases from J, with 30 bases between. The CDR3 loop spans 19 amino acids. CDR1 and CDR2 from the germline V gene are LNHDA and SQIVND (reference sequence). CDR3: CANDPPGQVLLFMNTEAFF. The CDR3 region has the DNA TGTGCCAATGACCCTCCGGGACAAGTATTGCTTTTCATGAACACTGAAGCTTTCTTT.

The rearrangement joins TRBV28 to TRBJ2-7; D is ambiguous. Germline CDR1 MDHEN, CDR2 SYDVKM. CDR3 size: 15 residues. V lost 6 bases to trimming and J lost 7 bases, with 22 bases between them. CDR3 sequence: CASSLLQGLGWEQYF. The CDR3 nucleotides read TGTGCCAGCAGCCTACTGCAAGGGCTCGGCTGGGAGCAGTACTTC.

Comments on this clone: Since a far larger clone is one base different, this is likely a read error. This chain connects TRBV19 to TRBJ1-2; unclear D gene. This CDR3 is built from 12 residues. CDR1 is LNHDA and CDR2 is SQIVND in the germline V gene (reference sequence). DNA for the CDR3: TGTGTCAGTAGGAACGAATGGCGTGGCTACACCTTC. This gives the protein CVSRNEWRGYTF. Drawing the rest from reference TRBV19 and TRBJ1-2, the complete variable domain is DGGITQSPKYLFRKEGQNVTLSCEQNLNHDAMYWYRQDPGQGLRLIYYSQIVNDFQKGDIAEGYSVSREKKESFPLTVTSAQKNPTAFYLCVSRNEWRGYTFGSGTRLTVV.

This clone has only one observation. V usage is TRBV7-9 and J usage is TRBJ2-3; TRBD2 matches at 9 bases. Germline CDR1 reads SEHNR; CDR2 reads FQNEAQ (reference sequence). The CDR3 contains 15 residues. The ends lost 3 bases at V and 2 bases at J; junction bases unmatched: 3. DNA for the CDR3: TGTGCCAGCAGCTTTAGCGGGAGCAACACAGATACGCAGTATTTT. It encodes CASSFSGSNTDTQYF. The whole variable domain, filled in from reference TRBV7-9 and TRBJ2-3, reads DTGVSQNPRHKITKRGQNVTFRCDPISEHNRLYWYRQTLGQGPEFLTYFQNEAQLEKSRLLSDRFSAERPKGSFSTLEIQRTEQGDSAMYLCASSFSGSNTDTQYFGPGTRLTVL.

The chain employs TRBV6-1 and TRBJ1-2, with D perhaps matching TRBD1 (6 bases). The germline V gene encodes CDR1 MNHNS and CDR2 SASEGT. This CDR3 is built from 14 residues. Trimming removed 4 bases from V and 8 bases from J, with 17 bases in between. CDR3 coding DNA: TGTGCCAGCAGTGGAGGCCTACAGGGATTCGGCTACACCTTC. Protein product: CASSGGLQGFGYTF.

This chain uses TRBV29-1 with TRBJ2-7, with TRBD1 matching 8 bases. V gave up 7 bases and J gave up 0 bases; unmatched junction bases: 5. CDR3 length equals 13 residues. CDR1 is SQVTM and CDR2 is ANQGSEA in the germline V gene. Here the CDR3 DNA reads TGCAGCGCCGGGACAGGAAGCTCCTACGAGCAGTACTTC. Protein product: CSAGTGSSYEQYF.

This chain links TRBV12-5 with TRBJ2-3; TRBD2 aligns across 10 bases. The V gene end was trimmed by 7 bases and the J gene end by 3 bases; junction bases not matched to a gene: 7. The CDR3 is 15 amino acids. In germline, CDR1 is LGHNT, CDR2 FRNRAP. The CDR3 DNA reads as TGTGCTAGTGCCTCCGAGCGGGAGGGAACAGATACGCAGTATTTT. Amino acid sequence: CASASEREGTDTQYF.

The chain combines TRBV6-5 with TRBJ1-2; D is unresolved. The V and J ends lost 5 bases and 8 bases respectively, with 18 bases between them. This CDR3 spans 14 amino acids. Germline assignment: CDR1 MNHEY and CDR2 SVGAGI. The CDR3 loop reads CASSMGIGPYGYTF. CDR3 sequence (DNA): TGTGCCAGCAGTATGGGGATTGGTCCGTACGGCTACACCTTC.

The rearrangement links TRBV9 to TRBJ2-1; perhaps D is TRBD1 or TRBD2 (5 bases each). CDR1 and CDR2 (germline): SGDLS, YYNGEE. V lost 3 bases, J lost 4 bases, and 14 bases lay in between. The CDR3 spans 15 residues. The CDR3 DNA is TGTGCCAGCAGCGCTCACGAGGGGCCTTACAATGAGCAGTTCTTC. It translates to CASSAHEGPYNEQFF.

V gene TRBV5-4 combines with J gene TRBJ2-3, with no clear D. The germline CDR1 and CDR2 sequences are SGHNT and YYREEE (reference sequence). Trimming removed 2 bases at V and 0 bases at J, with 13 bases between. The length of the CDR3 is 16 residues. CDR3 region: CASSLNRISSTDTQYF. The CDR3 DNA reads as TGTGCCAGCAGCTTAAACCGGATATCTAGCACAGATACGCAGTATTTT.

The chain employs TRBV30 and TRBJ2-3; no firm D call. Per the germline V gene, CDR1 is GTSNPN and CDR2 is SVGIG (reference sequence). V lost 3 bases, J lost 2 bases, and 3 bases lay in between. There are 11 residues in the CDR3. The CDR3 loop reads CAWRDTDTQYF. The CDR3, as DNA: TGTGCCTGGAGGGACACAGATACGCAGTATTTT.

A note on this clone: Other DNA sequences within the sample encode an identical CDR3. The CDR3 DNA reads TGTGCCAGCAGTTATTGGCGGAACACTGAAGCTTTCTTT. Translating it yields CASSYWRNTEAFF. The chain is built from TRBV6-5 and TRBJ1-1; no definite D call. The germline CDR1 and CDR2 sequences are MNHEY and SVGAGI. The CDR3 loop spans 13 amino acids. The V gene lost 3 bases and the J gene lost 1 base, with 6 bases spanning the gap.